This T cell receptor (beta chain) was sequenced for a study of blood T cell repertoires in COVID-19. Study at large: COVID-19 samples, acute and convalescent, were from the United States, Italy and Spain. Sample material is recorded as cDNA or gDNA derived from T cells, B-cell-depleted T cells, or PBMCs.

The CDR3 spans 16 residues. The junction had 12 bases not matched to a gene; V was cut back by 5 bases and J by 4 bases. The germline CDR1 and CDR2 sequences are KGHSH and LQKENI. Per the study methods: Estimation of nucleated cell counts was performed using reference gene primer amplification. The data were produced by immunoSEQ multiplex PCR, yet TCRdb's version contains in-frame clones alone and is incomplete. Clone size and the V and J calls come from that table; the DNA yielded D and trimming. The table lists approximately 120,000 clones, over 80% of them singletons. This TCR came from a human donor in a cohort sampled during active COVID-19. J is TRBJ2-3 and V is TRBV18; 7 bases are shared with TRBD1. The specimen sequenced was peripheral blood. This chain's CDR3 is CASSSRQGGGADTQYF. CDR3 in DNA: TGTGCCAGCTCATCAAGACAGGGTGGTGGCGCAGATACGCAGTATTTT.